This T cell receptor (beta chain) is drawn from a study of shared clonotypes between healthy human individuals. Overall study context: Each donor's CD4 naive and CD4 memory cells filled three plates apiece, CD8 naive two, and CD8 memory one. Study conclusions and caveats: Shared clonotypes: 4.5% to 5% naive CD4, 3% to 3.5% naive CD8, about 2.2% memory CD4, 0.4% memory CD8.

Comment on this clone: Its target is unknown.

Clones were read by immunoSEQ multiplex PCR, and TCRdb kept only the in-frame ones, dropping some. The sample holds 1.5 million to 1.9 million clones, approximately 98% seen once. All participating donors were Caucasian adults from Nashville, Tennessee. This TCR was recovered from a man aged 25 to 40 in good health. The sample consisted of naive CD4+ T cells sorted from blood. Specified subset: CD45RA+ positively selected.

CDR3 region: CAISESSEDGYTF. The CDR3 DNA is TGTGCCATCAGTGAGAGTTCAGAGGATGGCTACACCTTC. The rearrangement links TRBV10-3 to TRBJ1-2; no definite D call. The ends were cut back, 2 bases at V and 6 bases at J, with 10 bases in the middle. Looked up from germline, CDR1 is ENHRY and CDR2 is SYGVKD. The CDR3 extends over 13 amino acids.